A single count supports the clone carrying this TCR beta chain. These data come from a study of blood T cell repertoires in COVID-19. Study at large: In each case, the material was cDNA or gDNA derived from T cells, B-cell-depleted T cells, or PBMCs.

V shed 2 bases and J shed 7 bases, with 12 bases lying between them. CDR1 is MNHNS, CDR2 SASEGT, per germline. This CDR3 contains 14 residues. Libraries were prepared by immunoSEQ multiplex PCR; TCRdb keeps only in-frame clonotypes and omits some of them. This sample yields roughly 200,000 clones, of which around 80% are seen a single time; under 8% belongs to the top ten. The TCR originated in a man aged 55 to 70 with acute or convalescent COVID-19. The V gene is TRBV6-1, the J gene TRBJ1-5; D not resolved. The sample consisted of peripheral blood. CDR3 sequence (DNA): TGTGCCAGCAGTGAATCACCCTCCGGGCAGCCCCAGCATTTT. Its protein is CASSESPSGQPQHF.